The rows below give T cell receptor beta chains drawn from one sample of a study of beta chain features in type 1 diabetes. The assay was immunoSEQ multiplex PCR, and TCRdb's table has in-frame clones only and misses some. The data hold 300,000 or so clones, with around 9.7% observed a single time. The sequencing sample was made of central memory CD4+ T cells from blood. The receptors derive from a man younger than 40 with type 1 diabetes. CDR3s include the opening cysteine and the closing phenylalanine or tryptophan. D genes are given only for firm matches. A clone size is listed for some rows: how often the clone was seen (once, few, many), or a class if it is expanded.

TRBD1 | TRBJ2-4 | 13 | TRBV7-4 | many | CASSNRGNNIQYF | TGTGCCAGCAGCAACAGGGGGAACAACATTCAGTACTTC
NA | TRBJ2-3 | 15 | TRBV2 | few | CASSDEGLGTDTQYF | TGTGCCAGCAGTGATGAAGGATTGGGCACAGATACGCAGTATTTT
NA | TRBJ2-1 | 14 | TRBV7-9 | NA | CASSYQPSYNEQFF | TGTGCCAGCAGCTACCAGCCTTCTTACAATGAGCAGTTCTTC
NA | TRBJ2-7 | 15 | TRBV27 | NA | CASSSTALSSYEQYF | TGTGCCAGCAGTTCAACAGCACTGAGCTCCTACGAGCAGTACTTC
TRBD1 | TRBJ1-1 | 14 | TRBV6-1 | few | CASSAEGGSREAFF | TGTGCCAGCAGCGCAGAAGGGGGCTCACGTGAAGCTTTCTTT
TRBD2 | TRBJ2-3 | 17 | TRBV5-8 | NA | CASTTGRGSGTTDTQYF | TGTGCCAGCACCACCGGCAGAGGTAGCGGGACCACAGATACGCAGTATTTT
NA | TRBJ1-1 | 13 | TRBV2 | few | CASSTDGYTEAFF | TGTGCCAGCAGTACGGACGGGTACACTGAAGCTTTCTTT
TRBD2 | TRBJ2-7 | 15 | TRBV18 | NA | CASSPGLAGDYEQYF | TGTGCCAGCTCACCGGGACTAGCGGGGGACTACGAGCAGTACTTC
NA | TRBJ1-2 | 14 | TRBV7-9 | NA | CASSLGAGNYGYTF | TGTGCCAGCAGCTTAGGGGCGGGGAACTATGGCTACACCTTC
TRBD1 | TRBJ1-2 | 15 | TRBV7-9 | few | CASSFGQAQIYGYTF | TGTGCCAGCAGCTTTGGACAGGCCCAGATCTATGGCTACACCTTC
TRBD1 | TRBJ1-2 | 13 | TRBV6-4 | few | CASSGGQGNGYTF | TGTGCCAGCAGCGGGGGACAGGGTAATGGCTACACCTTC
NA | TRBJ1-3 | 13 | TRBV28 | few | CASSEGRLGTIYF | TGTGCCAGCAGCGAGGGGAGACTGGGGACCATATATTTT
NA | TRBJ1-5 | 15 | TRBV6-6 | few | CASRVGQLSNQPQHF | TGTGCCAGCAGGGTGGGTCAATTAAGCAATCAGCCCCAGCATTTT
NA | TRBJ2-3 | 13 | TRBV2 | few | CASRDIVTDTQYF | TGTGCCAGCAGGGACATTGTCACAGATACGCAGTATTTT
TRBD2 | TRBJ2-7 | 16 | TRBV7-2 | few | CASSLGAGGGSYEQYF | TGTGCCAGCAGCTTAGGGGCCGGCGGGGGGTCGTACGAGCAGTACTTC
NA | TRBJ1-5 | 13 | TRBV6-6 | few | CATKEGRGRPQHF | TGTGCCACCAAGGAGGGCCGGGGGAGGCCCCAGCATTTT